This T cell receptor beta chain was sequenced in a study of cytomegalovirus exposure and HLA in healthy donors. This clone was detected a few times. Its antigen is still unknown. Whole-study findings and limits: The study put about 180 TCR beta chains on its list as cytomegalovirus-associated. A later analysis reportedly identified an Asian-associated ancestry cluster as carrying fewer N-insertions than the roughly 700-donor mean.

The PCR had 60 Vbeta and 13 Jbeta primers. Sequencing used immunoSEQ multiplex PCR; TCRdb keeps in-frame clones, though not all of them. This sample yields some 95,000 clones, of which less than 70% are seen a single time; less than 1.5% belongs to the top ten. The CDR3 loop spans 15 amino acids. CDR1 is MNHEY, CDR2 SVGAGI, per germline. Trimming stripped 6 bases from V and 2 bases from J, with 17 bases between. The receptor was derived from a female donor in good health and CMV-seronegative. The sample taken for sequencing was PBMCs. The chain employs TRBV6-5 and TRBJ2-7, with D perhaps matching TRBD1 (6 bases). CDR3 amino acids: CASSPLRGYTYEQYF. CDR3 sequence (DNA): TGTGCCAGCAGCCCACTCAGGGGTTACACCTACGAGCAGTACTTC.